These T cell receptor beta chains were read from a single sample in a study of post-analysis software for immune sequencing data. TCRdb re-called the PCR reads with MiXCR, one entry per CDR3 protein. The sample consists of 650,000 to 900,000 distinct CDR3 sequences, around 42% of them appearing once. The specimen sequenced was blood. The source is a girl aged 5-17 years with multiple sclerosis. The CDR3 runs from the conserved cysteine through the conserved F or W. The D gene is left open where the match is weak.

D gene: .
V gene: TRBV3-1
J gene: TRBJ1-5
CDR3 protein: CASSQRGNTNQPQHF

D gene: .
V gene: TRBV5-1
J gene: TRBJ2-7
CDR3 protein: CASSIGGLVDEQYF

D gene: .
V gene: TRBV4-1
J gene: TRBJ2-7
CDR3 protein: CASSHGDRFPDEQYF

D gene: .
V gene: TRBV28
J gene: TRBJ2-1
CDR3 protein: CVSTLPSTVPPGEQFF

D gene: .
V gene: TRBV7-2
J gene: TRBJ2-1
CDR3 protein: CASSLVVPYREQFF

D gene: TRBD1
V gene: TRBV7-9
J gene: TRBJ2-1
CDR3 protein: CASSSQDRGPYNEQFF

D gene: .
V gene: TRBV5-1
J gene: TRBJ2-1
CDR3 protein: CASSLVRDSHHNEQFF

D gene: TRBD1
V gene: TRBV7-2
J gene: TRBJ1-2
CDR3 protein: CASSVRQGANYGYTF

D gene: .
V gene: TRBV7-4
J gene: TRBJ2-7
CDR3 protein: CASSLGTGLIYEQYF

D gene: .
V gene: TRBV6-1
J gene: TRBJ1-4
CDR3 protein: CASRTTNEKLFF

D gene: TRBD2
V gene: TRBV20-1
J gene: TRBJ2-2
CDR3 protein: CSARGLDTGELFF

D gene: TRBD2
V gene: TRBV29-1
J gene: TRBJ2-7
CDR3 protein: CSVAPSTSGGYEQYF

D gene: .
V gene: TRBV28
J gene: TRBJ2-2
CDR3 protein: CASSFGQWELFF

D gene: TRBD1
V gene: TRBV4-3
J gene: TRBJ1-1
CDR3 protein: CASSQGAGGLDTEAFF

D gene: TRBD2
V gene: TRBV9
J gene: TRBJ2-5
CDR3 protein: CASSVGVLAGQQETQYF

D gene: TRBD2
V gene: TRBV20-1
J gene: TRBJ2-7
CDR3 protein: CSAALAGGSYEQYF

D gene: .
V gene: TRBV4-2
J gene: TRBJ2-7
CDR3 protein: CASSSGLGYEQYF

D gene: .
V gene: TRBV20-1
J gene: TRBJ2-1
CDR3 protein: CSAKEYDWTEQFF

D gene: .
V gene: TRBV29-1
J gene: TRBJ2-6
CDR3 protein: CSVEIPGGPLFSGANVLTF

D gene: TRBD2
V gene: TRBV7-2
J gene: TRBJ2-3
CDR3 protein: CASSLDPGLSTDTQYF

D gene: TRBD2
V gene: TRBV6-4
J gene: TRBJ2-1
CDR3 protein: CASGLAGSPRNEQFF

D gene: TRBD2
V gene: TRBV14
J gene: TRBJ2-1
CDR3 protein: CASSGRISGRANEQFF

D gene: TRBD1
V gene: TRBV7-6
J gene: TRBJ1-3
CDR3 protein: CASSSAVGQGVGNTIYF

D gene: .
V gene: TRBV7-9
J gene: TRBJ1-6
CDR3 protein: CASSLEGSHNSPLHF

D gene: TRBD2
V gene: TRBV7-2
J gene: TRBJ2-1
CDR3 protein: CASSLERGGTNEQFF

D gene: .
V gene: TRBV29-1
J gene: TRBJ2-6
CDR3 protein: CSVTRTGANVLTF

D gene: TRBD2
V gene: TRBV15
J gene: TRBJ2-3
CDR3 protein: CATSRAVASGFTDTQYF

D gene: .
V gene: TRBV12-3/TRBV12-4
J gene: .
CDR3 protein: CASSPRSVGEQYF

D gene: .
V gene: TRBV27
J gene: TRBJ2-7
CDR3 protein: CASSSPPKEQYF

D gene: .
V gene: TRBV20-1
J gene: TRBJ2-7
CDR3 protein: CSARRGTATYEQYF

D gene: TRBD1
V gene: TRBV29-1
J gene: TRBJ2-5
CDR3 protein: CSVAGGTGEETQYF

D gene: .
V gene: TRBV20-1
J gene: TRBJ1-4
CDR3 protein: CSATATNEKLFF

D gene: TRBD2
V gene: TRBV20-1
J gene: TRBJ2-7
CDR3 protein: CSASFPGLAGGYEQYF